This record concerns one T cell receptor (beta chain) sequence. The CDR3 spans 16 residues. Trimming pared 0 bases from V and 0 bases from J, leaving 11 bases between. Germline values: CDR1 LNHNV, CDR2 YYDKDF (reference sequence). This specimen comes from a study of CD8 T cells in Susac syndrome. Negative isolation was applied to CD8+ and CD4+ T cells, and FACS enrichment was applied to TEMRA cells. The authors reverse transcribed about 0.5 to 1 ug RNA with random hexamers. An immunoSEQ multiplex PCR generated amplified TCR beta CDR3 products spanning 54 Vbeta and 13 Jbeta. TCRdb re-called the immunoSEQ multiplex PCR reads through MiXCR, storing one row per CDR3 protein. The table lists 200,000 to 250,000 distinct CDR3 sequences, 95% of them singletons.

This chain uses TRBV15 with TRBJ1-2; D is unresolved. The specimen was CD4+ T cells from PBMCs. The clonotype was recovered from a human donor with multiple sclerosis. CDR3 loop: CATSREPRTPNYGYTF. The CDR3 nucleotides are TGTGCCACCAGCAGAGAACCTCGGACGCCTAACTATGGCTACACCTTC.